What follows are 25 T cell receptor beta chains derived from one specimen sequenced in a study of blood T cells in healthy people across ages. It was with a sample-barcoded 5' primer and a J-beta primer mix that a second PCR of roughly 6 to 12 cycles was run. MiXCR was run by TCRdb on the 5' RACE reads, yielding one entry per CDR3 protein. The sample has under 950,000 distinct CDR3 sequences, around a fifth seen once; the top ten hold roughly a fifth. Input material: blood. These receptors all come from a man between 65 and 85 years old in good health.

There are a few counts of this clonotype. CDR3 protein: CASSREQGLYEQYV. CDR3 coding DNA: TGTGCCAGCAGCCGCGAACAGGGCCTTTACGAGCAGTACGTC. The genes are TRBV7-9 and TRBJ2-7; possible D gene TRBD1, 6 bases. The CDR3 is 14 residues long. From germline, CDR1 is SEHNR and CDR2 FQNEAQ (reference sequence). With 5 bases removed from V and 4 bases from J, the gap between germline ends came to 15 bases.

In regard to this clonotype: A read error is possible here, since a much larger clone lies one base away. This rearrangement joins TRBV28 to TRBJ2-6; perhaps TRBD1 as D (5 bases). Germline lookup yields CDR1 MDHEN and CDR2 SYDVKM. This CDR3 has 15 amino acids. In DNA form, the CDR3 reads TGTGCCAGCAGTTCAAGGGGAAGTGGGGCCGACGTCCTGACTTTC. Its protein is CASSSRGSGADVLTF.

This clonotype was detected only a few times. The rearrangement joins TRBV27 to TRBJ1-1; a weak D match, TRBD1 (5 bases). The CDR3 covers 17 residues. Looked up from germline, CDR1 is MNHEY and CDR2 is SMNVEV (reference sequence). The V end was cut by 3 bases, the J end by 4 bases, with 21 bases between. Here the CDR3 reads CASSFERLSLRGTEAFF. The CDR3 DNA reads TGTGCCAGCAGTTTCGAGCGACTGAGCTTGAGGGGCACTGAAGCTTTCTTT.

The V gene is TRBV5-1, the J gene TRBJ1-2, with D unclear. V was shortened by 5 bases and J by 1 base, with 6 bases between the two germline ends. Germline CDR1 SGHRS, CDR2 YFSETQ. The CDR3 sequence is 12 residues long. CDR3 DNA: TGCGCCAGCAGGCCCTTTAACTATGGCTACACCTTC. Translation: CASRPFNYGYTF.

Only a few counts were recorded for this clonotype. This chain connects TRBV5-1 to TRBJ2-1; 12 bases agree with TRBD2. CDR1 is SGHRS and CDR2 is YFSETQ in the germline V gene. CDR3 length: 16 amino acids. V trimming: 1 base; J trimming: 6 bases; junction bases outside the gene matches: 5. CDR3 sequence: CASSLFTLAGGNEQFF. The CDR3 nucleotides read TGCGCCAGCAGCTTGTTTACACTAGCGGGGGGCAATGAGCAGTTCTTC.

V is TRBV12-3 or TRBV12-4 and J is TRBJ1-2; TRBD1 aligns across 9 bases. CDR3 length: 15 residues. V was clipped by 6 bases and J by 5 bases; unmatched bases: 10. CDR3 DNA: TGTGCCAGCAGGTCTAATACAGGGGGCCCATATGGCTACACCTTC. It translates to CASRSNTGGPYGYTF.

The chain joins TRBV5-1 to TRBJ2-2, with D hard to call. Germline values: CDR1 SGHRS, CDR2 YFSETQ. Trimming removed 4 bases from V and 5 bases from J, with 9 bases in between. The CDR3 has 13 amino acids. CDR3 loop: CASSPETTGELFF. For the CDR3, the DNA is TGCGCCAGCAGCCCAGAGACTACCGGGGAGCTGTTTTTT.

Written as DNA, the CDR3 is TGTGCCAGCAGGAAGAAAGGGACTAGCGATTCCTTGACCTACGAGCAGTACGTC. Protein sequence: CASRKKGTSDSLTYEQYV. This chain links TRBV6-1 with TRBJ2-7; 10 nucleotides align to TRBD2. The CDR3 is made up of 18 amino acids. CDR1 and CDR2 from the germline V gene are MNHNS and SASEGT. V trimming: 6 bases; J trimming: 2 bases; junction bases outside the gene matches: 16.

The rearrangement joins TRBV20-1 to TRBJ2-5; TRBD2 agrees at 10 bases. The tail of the sequence fits TRBJ2-1 better, so the J call may be wrong. The CDR3 is 15 amino acids. The germline CDR1 and CDR2 sequences are DFQATT and SNEGSKA (reference sequence). The CDR3 coding sequence is TGCAGTGCCGTTAGGGTGCTAGCGGGAGTGAGTGAGCAGTTCTTC. Its protein product is CSAVRVLAGVSEQFF.

This chain joins TRBV3-1 and TRBJ2-1; 8 bases fit TRBD2. V shed 3 bases and J 5 bases; nucleotides not matched to a gene: 3. The CDR3 is made up of 14 amino acids. CDR1 is LGHDT and CDR2 is YNNKEL in the germline V gene (reference sequence). This chain's CDR3 is CASSHRGGDNEQFF. CDR3 coding DNA: TGTGCCAGCAGCCACCGGGGGGGGGACAATGAGCAGTTCTTC.

In this sample, this clonotype turned up a few times. The rearrangement uses TRBV29-1 and TRBJ2-7; D possibly corresponds to TRBD2 (6 bases). The J call is doubtful: the DNA matches TRBJ2-5 better. This CDR3 region has 12 residues. The V gene's germline CDR1 is SQVTM and CDR2 ANQGSEA. The CDR3 DNA sequence: TGCAGCGTTGGGAGGGGTGGGGAGACCCAGTACTTC. Translated, it gives CSVGRGGETQYF.

The gene calls are TRBV5-1 and TRBJ2-7, with TRBD1 matching over 10 bases. Trimming cost V 0 bases and J 7 bases; bases outside gene matches: 7. This CDR3 has 15 amino acids. Germline CDR1 SGHRS, CDR2 YFSETQ. In DNA, the CDR3 is TGCGCCAGCAGCTTGGCGGGGGACAGGGGCAATGAGCAGTACTTC. It encodes CASSLAGDRGNEQYF.

In its sample, this clonotype was seen a few times. The genes are TRBV9 and TRBJ2-5; D might be TRBD1 or TRBD2, each matching 5 bases. The DNA end favors TRBJ2-1, so the J call may be wrong. Germline CDR1 and CDR2: SGDLS and YYNGEE. The CDR3 length is 21 residues. CDR3 loop: CASSVAPRAGLSQNGVNEQFF. The CDR3, as DNA: TGTGCCAGCAGCGTAGCTCCCCGGGCAGGGTTGAGTCAAAACGGGGTCAATGAGCAGTTCTTC.

V and J are TRBV20-1 and TRBJ2-5; 7 bases are shared with TRBD1. Germline-derived CDR1 and CDR2 are DFQATT and SNEGSKA (reference sequence). V was clipped by 4 bases and J by 5 bases; unmatched bases: 4. The CDR3 totals 12 residues. The CDR3 sequence is CSAIDRDETQYF. In DNA, the CDR3 is TGCAGTGCTATAGACAGGGATGAGACCCAGTACTTC.

This clonotype was recorded a few times. The chain carries TRBV5-1 and TRBJ2-5; 10 bases match TRBD2. Losses at the gene ends were 4 bases for V and 3 bases for J; bases not matched to a gene: 6. This CDR3 has 15 amino acids. Germline V gene data show CDR1 as SGHRS and CDR2 as YFSETQ. The chain's CDR3 is CASSLGTSDKETQYF. In DNA form, the CDR3 reads TGCGCCAGCAGCCTGGGGACTAGCGATAAAGAGACCCAGTACTTC.

This clonotype was seen a handful of times. The chain employs TRBV12-3 or TRBV12-4 and TRBJ2-1; D perhaps matches TRBD1 (6 bases). The assigned J gene may be wrong: the sequence end matches TRBJ2-5 better. The CDR3 is 13 residues long. This CDR3 reads CASTPGAEETQYF. The CDR3 region has the DNA TGTGCCAGCACTCCAGGGGCGGAAGAGACCCAGTACTTC.

This clonotype occurred a few times. This chain joins TRBV9 and TRBJ1-6; D is unclear. Germline V lookup: CDR1 SGDLS, CDR2 YYNGEE. Trimming pared 4 bases from V and 5 bases from J, leaving 13 bases between. The CDR3 has 15 amino acids. As DNA, the CDR3 is TGTGCCAGCAGCCGCCAGCTCAGTGATAATTCACCCCTCCACTTT. Translating gives CASSRQLSDNSPLHF.

This clonotype was counted only a few times. In DNA, the CDR3 is TGTGCCAGCAGCTTGGTCCGGGATACGCAGTATTTT. Encoded protein: CASSLVRDTQYF. The chain employs TRBV5-4 and TRBJ2-3; D gene unclear. The germline V gene encodes CDR1 SGHNT and CDR2 YYREEE (reference sequence). V gave up 0 bases and J gave up 6 bases, with 5 bases separating them. The CDR3 is 12 amino acids.

On this clonotype itself: The conserved phenylalanine or tryptophan normally closing the CDR3 is absent here, so this likely arose from a read error. The chain recombines TRBV29-1 with TRBJ1-5, with no clear D. CDR1 and CDR2 (germline): SQVTM, ANQGSEA. The CDR3 sequence is 13 residues long. Trimming removed 4 bases at V and 5 bases at J, with 12 bases between. CDR3: CSVAGGFDQPQHS. CDR3 coding DNA: TGCAGCGTTGCAGGCGGGTTTGATCAGCCCCAGCATTCT.

This clonotype was recorded at least ten times. This chain uses TRBV27 with TRBJ1-3; TRBD1 might be the D (5 bases). Germline V gene lookup returns CDR1 MNHEY and CDR2 SMNVEV (reference sequence). This CDR3 is 16 amino acids long. V shed 0 bases and J shed 2 bases, with 11 bases lying between them. The DNA for the CDR3 is TGTGCCAGCAGTTTATCGTCCCGGGGCACTGGAAACACCATATATTTT. Translating it yields CASSLSSRGTGNTIYF.

This clonotype has a handful of counts. The CDR3 protein is CASSWGKEGNYGYTF. The CDR3 DNA sequence: TGTGCCAGCAGCTGGGGAAAAGAGGGGAACTATGGCTACACCTTC. The rearrangement joins TRBV6-5 to TRBJ1-2, with a possible D match to TRBD1 (5 bases). The CDR3 extends over 15 amino acids. CDR1 is MNHEY, CDR2 SVGAGI, per germline. Trimming took 6 bases from V and 2 from J, leaving 16 bases between them.

This clonotype turned up a few times. The chain employs TRBV12-3 or TRBV12-4 and TRBJ1-2; TRBD1 might be the D (5 bases). Trimming shortened V by 5 bases and J by 4 bases, and 17 bases separated the two germline ends. The CDR3 is 15 amino acids. The CDR3 DNA sequence: TGTGCCAGCAGTCAAACTCCGGGACCCACCTATGGCTACACCTTC. Its translation: CASSQTPGPTYGYTF.

The chain uses TRBV3-1 and TRBJ2-5, with D possibly being TRBD1 (6 bases). The J call is uncertain, as TRBJ2-7 better fits the DNA end. The germline CDR1 and CDR2 sequences are LGHDT and YNNKEL (reference sequence). The CDR3 sequence is 15 residues long. CDR3 sequence: CASSLVLGQYDEQYF. CDR3 in DNA: TGTGCCAGCAGCCTCGTACTCGGACAGTATGACGAGCAGTACTTC.

This clonotype was observed a few times. The rearrangement uses TRBV7-2 and TRBJ2-1, with D unclear. CDR1 and CDR2 (germline): SGHTA, FQGNSA. This CDR3 comprises 15 residues. With 1 base removed from V and 8 bases from J, the gap between germline ends came to 15 bases. CDR3 bases: TGTGCCAGCAGCTTAGTAGGCAGAAAGATAGATGAGCAGTTCTTC. Its translation is CASSLVGRKIDEQFF.

The rearrangement links TRBV5-1 to TRBJ1-5; the D is unclear. Looked up from germline, CDR1 is SGHRS and CDR2 is YFSETQ. CDR3 size: 15 residues. Trimming removed 0 bases at V and 3 bases at J, with 10 bases between. The CDR3 region is CASSLAPGYNQPQHF. The CDR3 DNA is TGCGCCAGCAGCTTGGCCCCAGGCTACAATCAGCCCCAGCATTTT.